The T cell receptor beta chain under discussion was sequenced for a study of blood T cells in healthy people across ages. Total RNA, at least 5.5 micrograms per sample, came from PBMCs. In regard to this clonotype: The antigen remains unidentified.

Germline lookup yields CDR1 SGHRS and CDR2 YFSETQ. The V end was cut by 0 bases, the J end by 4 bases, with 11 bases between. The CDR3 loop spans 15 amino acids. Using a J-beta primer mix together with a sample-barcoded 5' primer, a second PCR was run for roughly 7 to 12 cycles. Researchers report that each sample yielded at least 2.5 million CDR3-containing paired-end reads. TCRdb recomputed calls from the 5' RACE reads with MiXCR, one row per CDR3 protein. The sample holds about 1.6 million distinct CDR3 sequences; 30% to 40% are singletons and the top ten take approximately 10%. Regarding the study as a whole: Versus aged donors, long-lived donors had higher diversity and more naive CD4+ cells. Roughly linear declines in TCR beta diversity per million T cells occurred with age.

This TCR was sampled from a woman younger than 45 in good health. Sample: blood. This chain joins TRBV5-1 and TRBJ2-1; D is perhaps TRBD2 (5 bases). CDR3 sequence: CASSLGTLGYNEQFF. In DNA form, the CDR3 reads TGCGCCAGCAGCTTGGGGACTCTAGGATACAATGAGCAGTTCTTC.